This paragraph covers one TCR beta chain sequence. Only one count was recorded for this clone. The specificity of this receptor is unknown. Base qualities are not at hand, and no much larger clone is one base apart. The sample is drawn from a study of cytotoxic CD8 clonotypes in ibrutinib-treated CLL (dated by TCRdb to the early 2020s). With regard to the full study: The cohort was composed of approximately 11 relapsed/refractory and around 15 treatment-naive patients; IGHV unmutated status was identified in some 17 patients. Partial responses were observed in roughly 24 patients and complete responses in 2; after a median follow-up of roughly 72 months, remission was maintained in about 15 patients and progression was observed in around twelve. Every remission and progressive disease sample was obtained while ibrutinib was still being received by the patients. Samples averaged roughly 280,000 productive templates and 90,000 to 95,000 productive rearrangements. Of the roughly 90 participants in the trial, about two dozen had longitudinal samples available. Cryopreserved peripheral blood mononuclear cells were collected before treatment, at response, and at either disease progression or sustained remission. Response samples were obtained after a median of roughly eleven months of treatment, with a range of roughly 6 to 40 months.

From the cysteine through the phenylalanine, the CDR3 covers 15 amino acids. The entry retains the CDR3 DNA only, 45 bases that are in frame from base 1. CDR1 MGHRA and CDR2 YSYEKL are derived from the germline V gene. V is shortened by 3 bases, J by 3 bases, and the region joining them spans 12 bases. The label giving this sample's time point can be read as: approximately eleven months on ibrutinib. For TCR beta library preparation, roughly 2.2 micrograms of genomic DNA were isolated from cryopreserved PBMCs. High-throughput TCR beta sequencing was performed on longitudinal blood samples from CLL patients receiving ibrutinib monotherapy. The patients took part in an open-label, single-center phase 2 trial of ibrutinib monotherapy. On a MiSeq, deep resolution sequencing aimed for a depth between 1 in 1 million and 1 in 200,000 T cells, with each clonotype covered 10x on average. TCR beta libraries were generated with the immunoSEQ hsTCRB Kit. As for the original processing: Data were analyzed with ImmunoSEQ Data Assistant and ImmunoSEQ Analyzer, with V, D and J genes assigned per IMGT definitions. Clonality, which ranges from 0 to 1, was calculated by subtracting the normalized Shannon entropy of productive rearrangement frequencies from one. Only overrepresented clonotypes making up at least 0.05% of each patient's repertoire were included in the public clonotype analysis. About a dozen age-matched healthy donor repertoires from immuneACCESS served as clonality controls. This is the immuneACCESS table as TCRdb keeps it, with only in-frame sequences that have V and J called. A part of the clones is gone; compared with another copy, unresolved V genes explain less than half, and the rest is unexplained. The D gene and trimming were derived from the DNA, and the V and J assignments and clone size from that table. The sample includes about 130,000 clones, with about 80% observed a single time. The ten largest clones take up around 13% of the sample.

The paper as a whole reports these results and caveats: Public clonotypes were found to be uncommon and were observed to contract or remain stable during treatment; the increase in clonality was shown to reflect expansion of private clonotypes at ibrutinib response. Sampling times were not matched between patients in sustained remission and patients whose disease was progressing, and lymph node repertoires were not examined. Baseline clonality was found to be higher than that of age-matched healthy donors and was strongly correlated with circulating CD8+ T-cell counts. Clonality increased at ibrutinib response, stayed stable in sustained remission, and fell back toward baseline at progression.

The chain links TRBV4-1 with TRBJ1-5, with the D gene call left open. The receptor comes from a human donor with chronic lymphocytic leukemia. The material was PBMCs, obtained after 12 months of ibrutinib treatment. The nucleotide sequence is TGCGCCAGCAGCCAGCGGCAGCAAGTCAATCAGCCCCAGCATTTT. Protein translation: CASSQRQQVNQPQHF.